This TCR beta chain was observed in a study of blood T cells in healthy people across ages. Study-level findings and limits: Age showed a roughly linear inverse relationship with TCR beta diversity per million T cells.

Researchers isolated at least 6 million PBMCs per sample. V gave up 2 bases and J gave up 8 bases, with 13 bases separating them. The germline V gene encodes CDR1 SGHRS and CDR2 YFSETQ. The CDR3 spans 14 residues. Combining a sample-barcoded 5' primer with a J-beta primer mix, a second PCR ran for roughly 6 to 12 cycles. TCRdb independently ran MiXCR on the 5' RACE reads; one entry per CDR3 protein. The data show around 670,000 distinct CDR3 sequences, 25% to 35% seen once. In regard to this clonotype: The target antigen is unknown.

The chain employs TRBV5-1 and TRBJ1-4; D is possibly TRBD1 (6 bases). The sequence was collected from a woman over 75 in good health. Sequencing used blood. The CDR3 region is CASSLRGADEKLFF. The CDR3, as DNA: TGCGCCAGCAGCTTACGGGGGGCAGACGAAAAACTGTTTTTT.